These T cell receptor beta chains were read from a single sample in a study of T-cell reconstitution after alpha-beta-depleted transplantation in children. TCRdb reprocessed the PCR reads via MiXCR and lists one record per CDR3 protein. This table has about 200,000 distinct CDR3 sequences, roughly 15% appearing once. Source: PBMCs from the stem cell graft donor, taken from the stem cell graft. These receptors all stem from a human donor who donated a stem cell graft to a child with acute lymphoblastic leukemia. CDR3s include the opening cysteine and the closing phenylalanine or tryptophan. The D gene is left open where the match is weak. Where a row states a size, it is once, few, many or the class of an expanded clone; other rows omit it.

d_call: -
clone_size: -
v_call: TRBV29-1
j_call: TRBJ1-2
cdr3_aa: CSVEDRWPDPLGYTF
cdr3_nt: TGCAGCGTTGAAGATCGATGGCCCGACCCCCTTGGCTACACCTTC

d_call: -
clone_size: many
v_call: TRBV10-3
j_call: TRBJ2-5
cdr3_aa: CAISGADQETQYF
cdr3_nt: TGTGCCATCAGTGGCGCAGATCAAGAGACCCAGTACTTC

d_call: -
clone_size: many
v_call: TRBV14
j_call: TRBJ1-6
cdr3_aa: CASRQDIRSPLHF
cdr3_nt: TGTGCCAGCAGACAAGATATCCGGTCACCCCTCCACTTT

d_call: TRBD1
clone_size: few
v_call: TRBV10-3
j_call: TRBJ1-5
cdr3_aa: CAIRIVDRGADQPQHF
cdr3_nt: TGTGCCATCCGCATTGTCGACAGGGGAGCGGATCAGCCCCAGCATTTT

d_call: -
clone_size: -
v_call: TRBV5-4
j_call: TRBJ2-5
cdr3_aa: CASSLDLGETQYF
cdr3_nt: TGTGCCAGCAGCTTGGATTTGGGGGAGACCCAGTACTTC

d_call: TRBD1
clone_size: many
v_call: TRBV10-3
j_call: TRBJ1-1
cdr3_aa: CAISESTGGTEAFF
cdr3_nt: TGTGCCATCAGTGAGTCGACAGGGGGGACTGAAGCTTTCTTT

d_call: TRBD2
clone_size: many
v_call: TRBV7-8
j_call: TRBJ2-3
cdr3_aa: CASSLVFIVSGKNVKDTQYF
cdr3_nt: TGTGCCAGCAGCTTAGTGTTCATCGTTAGCGGGAAGAATGTTAAGGATACGCAGTATTTT

d_call: -
clone_size: -
v_call: TRBV6-5
j_call: TRBJ2-1
cdr3_aa: CASSNWKQQRSYNEQFF
cdr3_nt: TGTGCCAGCAGTAACTGGAAACAGCAGCGCTCCTACAATGAGCAGTTCTTC

d_call: -
clone_size: many
v_call: TRBV7-8
j_call: TRBJ2-3
cdr3_aa: CASSEAREDTQYF
cdr3_nt: TGTGCCAGCAGCGAAGCGAGGGAAGATACGCAGTATTTT

d_call: TRBD2
clone_size: few
v_call: TRBV19
j_call: TRBJ2-1
cdr3_aa: CASSIDGPSGRAYNEQFF
cdr3_nt: TGTGCCAGTAGTATAGATGGGCCTAGCGGGAGGGCCTACAATGAGCAGTTCTTC

d_call: TRBD1
clone_size: -
v_call: TRBV3-1
j_call: TRBJ2-6
cdr3_aa: CASSQVRQGIAGANVLTF
cdr3_nt: TGTGCCAGCAGCCAAGTCCGACAGGGTATCGCTGGGGCCAACGTCCTGACTTTC

d_call: -
clone_size: -
v_call: TRBV5-1
j_call: TRBJ2-7
cdr3_aa: CASSLDGTTSHEQYF
cdr3_nt: TGCGCCAGCAGCTTGGACGGGACCACAAGCCACGAGCAGTACTTC

d_call: TRBD1
clone_size: -
v_call: TRBV7-9
j_call: TRBJ1-4
cdr3_aa: CASSPTDREEKLFF
cdr3_nt: TGTGCCAGCAGCCCTACGGACAGGGAAGAAAAACTGTTTTTT

d_call: TRBD1
clone_size: many
v_call: TRBV10-3
j_call: TRBJ1-2
cdr3_aa: CAISEDDREPSGYTF
cdr3_nt: TGTGCCATCAGTGAGGACGACAGGGAGCCCTCTGGCTACACCTTC

d_call: TRBD1
clone_size: many
v_call: TRBV5-1
j_call: TRBJ1-1
cdr3_aa: CASSLLQSRDSEAFF
cdr3_nt: TGCGCCAGCAGCTTACTACAAAGCCGGGACAGTGAAGCTTTCTTT

d_call: TRBD1
clone_size: many
v_call: TRBV29-1
j_call: TRBJ2-7
cdr3_aa: CSVVTGGYEQYF
cdr3_nt: TGCAGCGTTGTGACAGGGGGCTACGAGCAGTACTTC

d_call: TRBD1
clone_size: many
v_call: TRBV12-3/TRBV12-4
j_call: TRBJ2-5
cdr3_aa: CASSLKRDSSRETQYF
cdr3_nt: TGTGCCAGCAGTTTAAAAAGGGACAGCTCCAGAGAGACCCAGTACTTC

d_call: -
clone_size: many
v_call: TRBV30
j_call: TRBJ1-1
cdr3_aa: CAWIRGAGEFGAFF
cdr3_nt: TGTGCCTGGATCAGGGGCGCGGGCGAATTTGGGGCTTTCTTT

d_call: TRBD2
clone_size: many
v_call: TRBV20-1
j_call: TRBJ2-2
cdr3_aa: CSAPGTRNTGELFF
cdr3_nt: TGCAGTGCCCCGGGGACTAGGAACACCGGGGAGCTGTTTTTT

d_call: TRBD1
clone_size: many
v_call: TRBV20-1
j_call: TRBJ2-5
cdr3_aa: CSAPDRGLGETQYF
cdr3_nt: TGCAGTGCCCCGGACAGGGGGCTAGGGGAGACCCAGTACTTC

d_call: -
clone_size: -
v_call: TRBV5-1
j_call: TRBJ2-7
cdr3_aa: CASSLEGGETYEQYF
cdr3_nt: TGCGCCAGCAGCTTGGAAGGCGGGGAAACCTACGAGCAGTACTTC

d_call: TRBD1
clone_size: many
v_call: TRBV9
j_call: TRBJ2-2
cdr3_aa: CASSATGTGLSGELFF
cdr3_nt: TGTGCCAGCAGCGCAACCGGGACAGGGTTATCCGGGGAGCTGTTTTTT

d_call: TRBD1
clone_size: few
v_call: TRBV5-1
j_call: TRBJ2-5
cdr3_aa: CASSVGGQGAGETQYF
cdr3_nt: TGCGCCAGCAGCGTCGGAGGACAGGGAGCAGGGGAGACCCAGTACTTC

d_call: -
clone_size: once
v_call: TRBV5-5
j_call: TRBJ1-5
cdr3_aa: CASSSGRDPHGNQPQHF
cdr3_nt: TGTGCCAGCAGCTCTGGCCGGGACCCCCATGGCAATCAGCCCCAGCATTTT

d_call: -
clone_size: -
v_call: TRBV20-1
j_call: TRBJ2-5
cdr3_aa: CSARVPGAGLVETQYF
cdr3_nt: TGCAGTGCTAGAGTCCCCGGGGCAGGCCTCGTAGAGACCCAGTACTTC

d_call: TRBD2
clone_size: -
v_call: TRBV6-4
j_call: TRBJ2-1
cdr3_aa: CASSDHGLAGMGEQFF
cdr3_nt: TGTGCCAGCAGTGACCATGGACTAGCGGGCATGGGAGAGCAGTTCTTC

d_call: TRBD2
clone_size: many
v_call: TRBV10-3
j_call: TRBJ2-3
cdr3_aa: CAISEDPTSGRFRSTDTQYF
cdr3_nt: TGTGCCATCAGTGAGGACCCAACTAGCGGGAGGTTTAGGTCCACAGATACGCAGTATTTT

d_call: TRBD2
clone_size: few
v_call: TRBV6-5
j_call: TRBJ2-7
cdr3_aa: CASTSTSGSSYEQYF
cdr3_nt: TGTGCCAGCACTTCTACCAGCGGGAGCTCCTACGAGCAGTACTTC

d_call: TRBD2
clone_size: many
v_call: TRBV20-1
j_call: TRBJ2-5
cdr3_aa: CSARDPSGGSQETQYF
cdr3_nt: TGCAGTGCTAGAGATCCTAGCGGGGGCTCCCAAGAGACCCAGTACTTC

d_call: -
clone_size: many
v_call: TRBV5-1
j_call: TRBJ2-1
cdr3_aa: CASSLQSRTGVGYNEQFF
cdr3_nt: TGCGCCAGCAGCTTGCAGTCCCGAACGGGAGTAGGCTACAATGAGCAGTTCTTC

d_call: -
clone_size: many
v_call: TRBV7-8
j_call: TRBJ2-1
cdr3_aa: CASSPSGRESTYSYNEQFF
cdr3_nt: TGTGCCAGCAGCCCCTCGGGACGGGAGTCTACCTATTCCTACAATGAGCAGTTCTTC

d_call: TRBD2
clone_size: few
v_call: TRBV20-1
j_call: TRBJ2-7
cdr3_aa: CSARDVAGLPYEQYF
cdr3_nt: TGCAGTGCTAGAGATGTAGCGGGACTCCCCTACGAGCAGTACTTC

d_call: -
clone_size: many
v_call: TRBV14
j_call: TRBJ1-1
cdr3_aa: CASSLKPARRNFEAFF
cdr3_nt: TGTGCCAGCAGCCTCAAACCGGCGAGGCGGAACTTTGAAGCTTTCTTT

d_call: -
clone_size: many
v_call: TRBV7-2
j_call: TRBJ1-6
cdr3_aa: CASSSQNSPLHF
cdr3_nt: TGTGCCAGCAGCTCGCAAAATTCACCCCTCCACTTT

d_call: TRBD1
clone_size: many
v_call: TRBV12-3/TRBV12-4
j_call: TRBJ1-2
cdr3_aa: CASSPTGRMNYGYTF
cdr3_nt: TGTGCCAGCAGTCCGACAGGGCGCATGAACTATGGCTACACCTTC

d_call: -
clone_size: few
v_call: TRBV12-5
j_call: TRBJ1-1
cdr3_aa: CASGLAQLYTEAFF
cdr3_nt: TGTGCTAGTGGTTTAGCACAGTTGTATACTGAAGCTTTCTTT

d_call: -
clone_size: -
v_call: TRBV12-3/TRBV12-4
j_call: TRBJ2-7
cdr3_aa: CASSLGQGGDGYEQYF
cdr3_nt: TGTGCCAGCAGTTTAGGGCAGGGTGGGGACGGCTACGAGCAGTACTTC

d_call: TRBD2
clone_size: -
v_call: TRBV19
j_call: TRBJ2-7
cdr3_aa: CASSMVAGAAYEQYF
cdr3_nt: TGTGCCAGTAGTATGGTAGCGGGGGCCGCCTACGAGCAGTACTTC